This TCR beta chain was recorded in a study of blood T cell repertoires in COVID-19 (dated by TCRdb to about 2020). For context, the study as a whole: Collaborator samples came from the United States, Italy and Spain and covered acute and convalescent phases of COVID-19. Sample metadata almost always included a de-identified subject ID, COVID-19 status, age in years and sex. The material from the prospective study consisted of cDNA or gDNA derived from T cells, B-cell-depleted T cells, or PBMCs. The repertoires were released in a freely available public database intended as a resource for research on the immune response to SARS-CoV-2. Subjects who had been exposed to COVID-19, were actively infected with it, or had recovered from it provided the deeply sampled blood TCRbeta repertoires that made up the dataset. Where available, HLA class I and class II types were obtained from metadata supplied by the sample provider rather than from assay-based typing. The samples were drawn from the first 160 participants of the ongoing ImmuneRACE study and from under 1,500 subjects provided by 6 global collaborators.

What the work shows at the level of the full study, not this receptor alone: How much clinical and demographic metadata was included differed by source and by participant, and the metadata was provided uncurated.

Sequences MNHNY (CDR1) and SVGAGI (CDR2) are obtained from the germline V gene (reference sequence). V drops 6 bases and J drops 6 bases, leaving 11 bases in between. The CDR3 sequence holds 13 residues, the cysteine and phenylalanine included. CDR3 DNA is the only sequence kept; it has 39 bases, read in frame from the first base. One collaborating source in Seattle enrolled patients while the patients were actively infected and followed the patients over time throughout the course of disease. Collaborating institutions collected whole blood in K2EDTA tubes following their own protocols. Collaborator samples were shipped for TCRbeta analysis as frozen whole blood, isolated PBMCs, or DNA extracted from either sample type. Comments on this clone: Its antigen target is currently unknown. No much larger clonotype is one base removed from it; base qualities were not supplied.

TCRbeta CDR3 regions were amplified from genomic DNA using the immunoSEQ Assay, a bias-controlled multiplex PCR. From the authors' description of their analysis: The number of nucleated cells in each sample was estimated by amplification of reference gene primers within the assay. Sequence reads were collapsed and filtered to measure the absolute abundance of every unique TCRbeta CDR3 rearrangement. For each sample, productive Simpson clonality was calculated as the square root of Simpson's diversity index over productive rearrangements. Sourced from immuneACCESS, this table was stored by TCRdb with only in-frame sequences that have V and J called. A share of the clones is absent; for the studies checked, an unresolved V gene accounts for under half, and the remainder has no known explanation. V and J calls plus clone size are reproduced from that table; the DNA served to infer D and trimming. Present in this sample are tens of thousands of clones, roughly 92% of which were seen just once. The ten largest account for 0.37% of the sample.

The TCR was taken from a man aged 50 to 60 with COVID-19, enrolled during active disease. The rearranged segments are TRBV6-6 and TRBJ2-2; matching of 5 bases hints at TRBD2 as the D gene. The sequencing sample was made of peripheral blood. CDR3 region: CASRGSVSGELFF. The sequence in DNA is TGTGCCAGCAGGGGTAGCGTATCCGGGGAGCTGTTTTTT.